These T cell receptor beta chains were read from a single sample in a study of blood T cell repertoires in COVID-19. The table came from immunoSEQ multiplex PCR; TCRdb's copy has only in-frame clones and leaves some out. The table has some 200,000 clones, roughly four fifths seen once; the top ten hold less than 15%. What was sequenced was peripheral blood. These receptors were obtained from a woman aged 35 to 49 with acute or convalescent COVID-19. Both conserved end residues are part of each CDR3. A D gene is named only where the DNA matches it firmly. Only part of the rows carry a size: once, few, many, or a class if the clone is expanded.

. | TRBJ2-7 | . | 13 | TRBV20-1 | TGCAGTGCTAGTAGTCCTACAGGAGCCGAGCAGTACTTC | CSASSPTGAEQYF
once | TRBJ2-7 | . | 15 | TRBV5-1 | TGCGCCAGCAGCTCGGGCCCAGGGTACTCCTACGAGCAGTACTTC | CASSSGPGYSYEQYF
. | TRBJ2-7 | . | 14 | TRBV6-2/TRBV6-3 | TGTGCCAGCAGTACTAGGAGGGACTCCTACGAGCAGTACTTC | CASSTRRDSYEQYF
few | TRBJ2-2 | . | 14 | TRBV18 | TGTGCCAGCTCAAGGCAGGAGAACACCGGGGAGCTGTTTTTT | CASSRQENTGELFF
. | TRBJ1-1 | TRBD1 | 15 | TRBV3-1/TRBV3-2 | TGTGCCAGCAGCCCCGGGACAGGAAGATATACTGAAGCTTTCTTT | CASSPGTGRYTEAFF
. | TRBJ2-2 | . | 10 | TRBV30 | TGTGCCTGGACGGCCGGGGAGCTGTTTTTT | CAWTAGELFF
. | TRBJ2-7 | . | 14 | TRBV5-1 | TGCGCCAGCAGCCCTAACCGACTAGGAGACGAGCAGTACTTC | CASSPNRLGDEQYF
. | TRBJ2-3 | TRBD2 | 18 | TRBV7-3 | TGTGCCAGCAGCTTAACGGCGTTGACTAGCGGCGGCACAGATACGCAGTATTTT | CASSLTALTSGGTDTQYF
. | TRBJ1-1 | TRBD1 | 16 | TRBV10-3 | TGTGCCATCAGTGACCCGGACAGGGCGATCAGACTTGAAGCTTTCTTT | CAISDPDRAIRLEAFF
. | TRBJ1-4 | TRBD1 | 17 | TRBV11-2 | TGTGCCAGCAGCTTAACAGGGGGAATATCGACTAATGAAAAACTGTTTTTT | CASSLTGGISTNEKLFF
few | TRBJ2-1 | . | 15 | TRBV19 | TGTGCCAGTAGTACATCAACCGGGACAAGGCGAGGGCAGTTCTTC | CASSTSTGTRRGQFF
. | TRBJ1-1 | . | 13 | TRBV15 | TGTGCCACCAGCTGGGGGAGGGGCACTGAAGCTTTCTTT | CATSWGRGTEAFF
. | TRBJ2-1 | TRBD2 | 16 | TRBV10-1 | TGCGCCAGCAGTGAGATTCCGACTAGCGGGGGGGAAAATCGGTTCTTC | CASSEIPTSGGENRFF